These 8 T cell receptor beta chains originate from one sample sequenced in a study of blood T cell repertoires in COVID-19. Profiling relied on immunoSEQ multiplex PCR, and the TCRdb table lists in-frame clones only, not all of them. The sample has some 59,000 clones; 75% to 85% are singletons. Sequenced input: peripheral blood. The receptor source for this set is an older woman with acute or convalescent COVID-19.

V usage is TRBV14 and J usage is TRBJ1-2; D is unclear. CDR3 length: 12 residues. V dropped 4 bases and J dropped 6 bases, with 9 bases sitting between them. CDR1 is SGHDN and CDR2 is FVKESK in the germline V gene. The CDR3 bases are TGTGCCAGCAGCCCCGGTAGAGATGGCTACACCTTC. The encoded protein is CASSPGRDGYTF.

V gene TRBV5-4 combines with J gene TRBJ2-2, with 12 bases matching TRBD2. Trimming took 4 bases from V and 7 from J; bases not matched to a gene: 8. The CDR3 length is 16 residues. CDR1 is SGHNT, CDR2 YYREEE, per germline (reference sequence). CDR3 in DNA: TGTGCCAGCAGCGGCCTAGCGGGAGGGCCGGGCGGGGAGCTGTTTTTT. Translation gives CASSGLAGGPGGELFF.

The CDR3 sequence is CASSPTGTVSRLFF. Written as DNA, the CDR3 is TGTGCCAGCAGCCCAACCGGGACAGTTTCCCGTCTGTTCTTC. The chain is built from TRBV7-2 and TRBJ2-1; 7 nucleotides line up with TRBD1. Germline CDR1 and CDR2: SGHTA and FQGNSA. With 5 bases clipped from V and 15 bases from J, the junction kept 16 bases outside the gene matches. The CDR3 runs to 14 residues.

V gene TRBV6-5 combines with J gene TRBJ1-1; maybe TRBD1 (6 bases). Between the trimmed V and J ends, which lost 0 bases and 7 bases, there was a span of 12 bases. This CDR3 spans 14 amino acids. The germline V gene encodes CDR1 MNHEY and CDR2 SVGAGI. CDR3: CASSYSAGADEAFF. The CDR3 DNA sequence: TGTGCCAGCAGTTACTCGGCAGGGGCGGATGAAGCTTTCTTT.

This chain connects TRBV6-1 to TRBJ1-4; D is possibly TRBD1 (6 bases). Germline CDR1 and CDR2: MNHNS and SASEGT. The CDR3 is made up of 15 amino acids. Trimming shortened V by 3 bases and J by 5 bases, and 13 bases separated the two germline ends. The CDR3 bases are TGTGCCAGCAGTGACAGGGGAAAGCGGAATGAAAAACTGTTTTTT. Translation: CASSDRGKRNEKLFF.

There are a few counts of this clone. This chain connects TRBV27 to TRBJ2-7, with 8 bases that match TRBD1. This CDR3 has 15 amino acids. CDR1 and CDR2 from the germline V gene are MNHEY and SMNVEV (reference sequence). V gave up 5 bases and J gave up 4 bases; unmatched junction bases: 10. CDR3 protein: CASSPGQAGGYEQYF. In DNA, the CDR3 is TGTGCCAGCAGTCCGGGACAGGCCGGAGGGTACGAGCAGTACTTC.

This clone was observed a few times. The genes are TRBV11-3 and TRBJ2-1; D unclear. The CDR3 is 13 residues long. The germline V gene has CDR1 SGHNT and CDR2 YENEEA. Trimming removed 0 bases from V and 3 bases from J, with 3 bases in between. Here the CDR3 reads CASSLDLYNEQFF. CDR3 DNA: TGTGCCAGCAGCTTAGACCTCTACAATGAGCAGTTCTTC.

The chain carries TRBV3-1 (or the pseudogene TRBV3-2) and TRBJ2-1; D possibly corresponds to TRBD2 (5 bases). Trimming cost V 1 base and J 6 bases, with 13 bases left between them. The CDR3 runs 15 residues. Per the germline V gene, CDR1 is LGHDT and CDR2 is YNNKEL (reference sequence). CDR3 in amino acids: CASSQVEGWGNEQFF. The CDR3 DNA sequence: TGTGCCAGCAGCCAAGTCGAGGGATGGGGCAATGAGCAGTTCTTC.